This record covers a single T cell receptor beta chain. Its antigen is unidentified. Unique molecular identifiers were incorporated into the prepared TCRbeta library. MiXCR was run by TCRdb on the PCR reads, yielding one entry per CDR3 protein. The data contain hundreds of thousands of distinct CDR3 sequences, about an eighth of them singletons. This entry comes from a study of T-cell reconstitution after alpha-beta-depleted transplantation in children. Whole-study results and caveats: Newly produced T cells mostly accounted for T-cell counts and diversity one year post-transplant. There were some patients whose high TCRbeta diversity at day 60 came from surviving recipient T cells and thymic progenitors. Reportedly, roughly two months post-transplant, alpha-beta T cells arose from several hundred expanded graft clones.

J was trimmed by 2 bases and V by 6 bases; bases with no gene match: 12. CDR1 and CDR2 (germline): LGHDT, YNNKEL (reference sequence). The CDR3 covers 19 residues. The sample consisted of PBMCs, taken before TCRalphabeta/CD19-depleted stem cell transplant. The chain couples TRBV3-1 to TRBJ2-1; TRBD2 matches 14 bases. This TCR was sampled from a girl aged 2 to 9 with congenital amegakaryocytic thrombocytopenia, due to receive a stem cell transplant. Written as DNA, the CDR3 is TGTGCCAGCAGTCGAGGGACTAGCGGGAGCACTGCCCCCTACAATGAGCAGTTCTTC. It encodes CASSRGTSGSTAPYNEQFF.